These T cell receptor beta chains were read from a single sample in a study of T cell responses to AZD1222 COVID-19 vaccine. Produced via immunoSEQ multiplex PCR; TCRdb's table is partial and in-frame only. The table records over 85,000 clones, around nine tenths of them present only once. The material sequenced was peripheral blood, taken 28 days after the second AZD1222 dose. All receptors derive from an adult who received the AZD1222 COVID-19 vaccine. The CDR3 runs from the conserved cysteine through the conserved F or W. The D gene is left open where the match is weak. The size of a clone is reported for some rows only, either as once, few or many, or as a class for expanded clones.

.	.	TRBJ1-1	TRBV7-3	TGTGCCAGCAGCTTGACGAGTAACACTGAAGCTTTCTTT	CASSLTSNTEAFF
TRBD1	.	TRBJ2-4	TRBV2	TGTGCCAGCAGAGAGACAGGGGTGAACAACATTCAGTACTTC	CASRETGVNNIQYF
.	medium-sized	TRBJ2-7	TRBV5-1	TGCGCCAGCAGCTTGTTCTCTGGACAGCTCTACGAGCAGTACTTC	CASSLFSGQLYEQYF
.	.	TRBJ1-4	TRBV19	TGTGCCAGTAGTATTGCAACAGGGCTGTACGGCACTAATGAAAAACTGTTTTTT	CASSIATGLYGTNEKLFF
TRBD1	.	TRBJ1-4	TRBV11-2	TGTGCCAGCAGCTTACTACGAGGGACAGGTCTAAAACTGTTTTTT	CASSLLRGTGLKLFF
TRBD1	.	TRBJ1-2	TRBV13	TGTGCCAGCAGCACCGGGACAGGCGCCGACTATGGCTACACCTTC	CASSTGTGADYGYTF
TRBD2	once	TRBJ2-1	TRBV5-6	TGTGCCAGCAGCCTTCGAGGTAGCGGGGTTTACAATGAGCAGTTCTTC	CASSLRGSGVYNEQFF
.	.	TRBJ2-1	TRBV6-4	TGTGCCAGCAGGGAGAGTCACTCCTACAATGAGCAGTTCTTC	CASRESHSYNEQFF
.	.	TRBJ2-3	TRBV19	TGTGCCAGTAGCTCAGGGGAAGGGCCAGATACGCAGTATTTT	CASSSGEGPDTQYF
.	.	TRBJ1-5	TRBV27	TGTGCCAGCAGTCACGGCGGGCCCCAGCATTTT	CASSHGGPQHF
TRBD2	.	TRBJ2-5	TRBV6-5	TGTGCCTGCCTTCCAGCGGGGGGAGGGAAGACCCAGTACTTC	CACLPAGGGKTQYF
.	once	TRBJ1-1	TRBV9	TGTGCCAGCAGCGCTGCCGGGGGCACTGAAGCTTTCTTT	CASSAAGGTEAFF
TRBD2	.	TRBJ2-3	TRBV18	TGTGCCAGCTCAAGGGGACTAGCAGATACGCAGTATTTT	CASSRGLADTQYF
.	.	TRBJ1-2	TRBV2	TGTGCCAGCAGTGAAGGGGGCGCGTATTATGGCTACACCTTC	CASSEGGAYYGYTF
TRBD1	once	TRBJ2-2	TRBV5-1	TGCGCCAGCAGCGTGGGACAGGTCAACACCGGGGAGCTGTTTTTT	CASSVGQVNTGELFF
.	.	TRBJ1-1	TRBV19	TGTGCCAGTAGTATACGCCCCCCGGGGGGTGAAGGAGGTTTCTTT	CASSIRPPGGEGGFF
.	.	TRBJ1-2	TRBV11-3	TGTGCCAGCAGCTTAGCTTACCGCAACTATGGCTACACCTTC	CASSLAYRNYGYTF
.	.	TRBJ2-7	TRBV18	TGTGCCAGCTCACCAAAGGGGCCCCACGAGCAGTACTTC	CASSPKGPHEQYF
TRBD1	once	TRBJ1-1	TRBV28	TGTGCCAGCAGGGCCGGACAGGGGGCGATCACTGAAGCTTTCTTT	CASRAGQGAITEAFF
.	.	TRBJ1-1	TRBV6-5	TGTGCCAGCAGTTCTCTAAGGACGGTGACTGAAGCTTTCTTT	CASSSLRTVTEAFF
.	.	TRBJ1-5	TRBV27	TGTGCCAGCAGTCCGGGGCGGGGCTATAGCAATCAGCCCCAGCATTTT	CASSPGRGYSNQPQHF
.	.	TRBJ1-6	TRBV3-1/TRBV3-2	TGTGCCAGCAGCCTCGGCGGGGACTCACCCCTCCACTTT	CASSLGGDSPLHF